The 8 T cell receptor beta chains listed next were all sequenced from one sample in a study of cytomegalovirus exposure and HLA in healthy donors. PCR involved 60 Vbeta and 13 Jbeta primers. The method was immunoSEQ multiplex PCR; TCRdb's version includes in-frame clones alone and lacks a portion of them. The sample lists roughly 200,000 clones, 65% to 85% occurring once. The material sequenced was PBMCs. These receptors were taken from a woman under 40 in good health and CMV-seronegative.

CDR3 region: CAWGETWGGYTF. The CDR3 DNA is TGTGCCTGGGGGGAGACATGGGGTGGCTACACCTTC. The rearrangement joins TRBV30 to TRBJ1-2; D ambiguous. The length of the CDR3 is 12 residues. With 5 bases removed from V and 7 bases from J, the gap between germline ends came to 14 bases. The germline V gene has CDR1 GTSNPN and CDR2 SVGIG (reference sequence).

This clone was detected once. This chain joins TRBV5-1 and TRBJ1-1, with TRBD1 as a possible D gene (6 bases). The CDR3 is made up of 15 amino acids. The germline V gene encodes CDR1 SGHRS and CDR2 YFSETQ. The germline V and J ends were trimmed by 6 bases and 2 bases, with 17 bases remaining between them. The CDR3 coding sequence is TGCGCCAGCACAATAGACAGGACCCAAAACACTGAAGCTTTCTTT. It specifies CASTIDRTQNTEAFF.

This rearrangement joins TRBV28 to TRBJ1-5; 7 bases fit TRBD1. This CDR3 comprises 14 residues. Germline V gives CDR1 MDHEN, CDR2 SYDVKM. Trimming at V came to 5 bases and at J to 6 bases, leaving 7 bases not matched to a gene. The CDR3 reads CASSQAQGTQPQHF. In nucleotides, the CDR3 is TGTGCCAGCAGTCAAGCACAGGGGACTCAGCCCCAGCATTTT.

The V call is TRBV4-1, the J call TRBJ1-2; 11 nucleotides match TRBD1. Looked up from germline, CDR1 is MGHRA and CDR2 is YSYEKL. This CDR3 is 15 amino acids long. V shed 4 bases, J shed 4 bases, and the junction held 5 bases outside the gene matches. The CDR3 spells CASSLSGTGGYGYTF. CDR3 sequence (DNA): TGCGCCAGCAGCCTTTCCGGGACAGGGGGCTATGGCTACACCTTC.

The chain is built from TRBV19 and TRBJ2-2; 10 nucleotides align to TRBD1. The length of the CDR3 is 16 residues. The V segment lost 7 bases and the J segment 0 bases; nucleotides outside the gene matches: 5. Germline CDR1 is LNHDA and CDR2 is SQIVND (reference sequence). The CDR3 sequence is CASKRTGGSNTGELFF. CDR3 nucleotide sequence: TGTGCCAGTAAGAGGACAGGGGGTTCGAACACCGGGGAGCTGTTTTTT.

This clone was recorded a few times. CDR3 residues: CASSGRTAGAQETQYF. In nucleotides, the CDR3 is TGTGCCAGCAGTGGCAGGACAGCCGGGGCCCAAGAGACCCAGTACTTC. This chain joins TRBV6-1 and TRBJ2-5; weak D call: TRBD1 (6 bases). The CDR3 covers 16 residues. V was shortened by 4 bases and J by 1 base, with 16 bases between the two germline ends. Per germline, CDR1 MNHNS and CDR2 SASEGT.

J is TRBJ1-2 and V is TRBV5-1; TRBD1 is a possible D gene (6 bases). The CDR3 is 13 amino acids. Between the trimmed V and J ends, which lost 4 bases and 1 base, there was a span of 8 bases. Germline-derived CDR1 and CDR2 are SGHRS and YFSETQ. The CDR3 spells CASSRRGNYGYTF. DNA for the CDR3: TGCGCCAGCAGCCGCAGGGGTAACTATGGCTACACCTTC.

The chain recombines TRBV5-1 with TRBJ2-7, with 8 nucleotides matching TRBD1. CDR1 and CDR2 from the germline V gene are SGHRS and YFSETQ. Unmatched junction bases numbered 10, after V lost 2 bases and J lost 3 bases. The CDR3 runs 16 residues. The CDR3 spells CASSLNPGQAFYEQYF. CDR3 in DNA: TGCGCCAGCAGCTTAAACCCGGGACAGGCTTTCTACGAGCAGTACTTC.